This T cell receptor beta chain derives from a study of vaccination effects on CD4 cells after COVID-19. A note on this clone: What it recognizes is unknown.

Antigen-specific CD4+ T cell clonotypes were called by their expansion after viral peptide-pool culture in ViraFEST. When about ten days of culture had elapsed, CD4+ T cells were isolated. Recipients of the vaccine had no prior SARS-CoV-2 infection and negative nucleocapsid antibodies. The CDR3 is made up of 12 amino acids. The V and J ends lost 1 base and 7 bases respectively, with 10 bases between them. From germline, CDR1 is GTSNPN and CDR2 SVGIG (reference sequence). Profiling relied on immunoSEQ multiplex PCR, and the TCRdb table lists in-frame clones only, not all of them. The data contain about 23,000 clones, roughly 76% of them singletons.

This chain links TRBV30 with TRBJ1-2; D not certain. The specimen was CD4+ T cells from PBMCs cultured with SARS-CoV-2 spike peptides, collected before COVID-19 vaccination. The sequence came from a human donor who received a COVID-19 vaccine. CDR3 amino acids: CAWSGQSGGYTF. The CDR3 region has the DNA TGTGCCTGGAGTGGACAATCAGGTGGCTACACCTTC.